Shown below are 30 T cell receptor beta chains from a single sample sequenced in a study of blood T cell repertoires in COVID-19. The repertoire was sequenced with immunoSEQ multiplex PCR; TCRdb's copy has only in-frame clones and lacks some. The data hold 74,000 or so clones, with 80% to 90% observed a single time. Sample: peripheral blood. These TCRs come from a man in his fifties or sixties with acute or convalescent COVID-19.

CDR3 region: CASSLGGRGRTDTQYF. The CDR3 region has the DNA TGTGCCAGCAGCTTAGGCGGCAGGGGGCGCACAGATACGCAGTATTTT. The chain carries TRBV7-3 and TRBJ2-3; TRBD1 aligns across 8 bases. CDR3 length: 16 amino acids. V shed 2 bases and J 1 base; nucleotides not matched to a gene: 5. Germline assignment: CDR1 SGHTA and CDR2 FQGTGA.

Remarks on this clone: The same CDR3 also results from other DNA sequences found in this sample. The chain couples TRBV7-9 to TRBJ2-2, with 8 bases identical to TRBD1. Per the germline V gene, CDR1 is SEHNR and CDR2 is FQNEAQ (reference sequence). V trimming: 1 base; J trimming: 5 bases; junction bases outside the gene matches: 6. This CDR3 has 16 residues. The DNA of the CDR3 is TGTGCCAGCAGCTTAGGGACAGGGTTCTATACCGGGGAGCTGTTTTTT. Encoded protein: CASSLGTGFYTGELFF.

This sequence joins TRBV7-9 and TRBJ1-5, with unresolved D. Germline V gene lookup returns CDR1 SEHNR and CDR2 FQNEAQ (reference sequence). V lost 4 bases, J lost 3 bases, and 13 bases lay in between. The CDR3 is 15 residues long. CDR3 region: CASSSVEETNQPQHF. The DNA for the CDR3 is TGTGCCAGCAGCTCCGTAGAGGAGACCAATCAGCCCCAGCATTTT.

This chain links TRBV6-2 or TRBV6-3 with TRBJ1-1; perhaps TRBD1 as D (6 bases). Trimming removed 6 bases at V and 1 base at J, with 21 bases between. CDR3 length: 17 residues. The germline gives CDR1 MNHEY, CDR2 SVGEGT. This CDR3 reads CASSFPKPGTRNTEAFF. For the CDR3, the DNA is TGTGCCAGCAGCTTCCCTAAACCCGGGACACGGAACACTGAAGCTTTCTTT.

This chain connects TRBV27 to TRBJ2-7; 7 nucleotides line up with TRBD2. The J segment lost 6 bases and the V segment lost 4 bases, leaving 15 bases of the junction unmatched. This CDR3 is built from 16 residues. Germline CDR1 and CDR2: MNHEY and SMNVEV (reference sequence). CDR3 nucleotide sequence: TGTGCCAGCAGTTCTCGGCGGGAGTTCTTCGTGGGCGAGCAGTACGTC. Amino acids: CASSSRREFFVGEQYV.

J is TRBJ2-7 and V is TRBV28; no reliable D call. CDR3 length equals 19 residues. V lost 4 bases to trimming and J lost 4 bases, with 29 bases between them. Germline V gene lookup returns CDR1 MDHEN and CDR2 SYDVKM. The CDR3 region is CASSSRGIRPTDFGYEQYF. In nucleotides, the CDR3 is TGTGCCAGCAGTTCGCGCGGAATTAGGCCCACCGACTTTGGGTACGAGCAGTACTTC.

This chain uses TRBV30 with TRBJ1-2; no reliable D call. The CDR3 extends over 15 amino acids. The germline V gene encodes CDR1 GTSNPN and CDR2 SVGIG (reference sequence). V was shortened by 0 bases and J by 4 bases, with 15 bases between the two germline ends. CDR3 sequence reads: CAWSVRVGRSYGYTF. The CDR3, as DNA: TGTGCCTGGAGTGTACGAGTAGGGAGAAGCTATGGCTACACCTTC.

The chain couples TRBV9 to TRBJ2-7; possibly TRBD2 for D (6 bases). The germline V gene encodes CDR1 SGDLS and CDR2 YYNGEE. This CDR3 is 14 amino acids long. Trimming left V 0 bases short and J 2 bases short, with 9 bases between. The CDR3 nucleotides read TGTGCCAGCAGCGTAGGGGGCGGGACCTACGAGCAGTACTTC. This gives the protein CASSVGGGTYEQYF.

This chain uses TRBV11-2 with TRBJ1-5; D is unresolved. Trimming shortened V by 1 base and J by 4 bases, and 5 bases separated the two germline ends. The germline V gene has CDR1 SGHAT and CDR2 FQNNGV. The CDR3 has 13 residues. The CDR3 DNA reads TGTGCCAGCAGCTTAGGAGCGAATCAGCCCCAGCATTTT. This translates into CASSLGANQPQHF.

The chain uses TRBV4-1 and TRBJ1-3; 9 bases align to TRBD1. This CDR3 spans 15 amino acids. The germline V gene encodes CDR1 MGHRA and CDR2 YSYEKL. Trimming cost V 4 bases and J 0 bases; bases outside gene matches: 1. The DNA of the CDR3 is TGCGCCAGCAGCCCGACAGGGGGCTCTGGAAACACCATATATTTT. Translating it yields CASSPTGGSGNTIYF.

The rearrangement uses TRBV14 and TRBJ1-1; 7 bases agree with TRBD1. Germline V lookup: CDR1 SGHDN, CDR2 FVKESK. Unmatched junction bases numbered 9, after V lost 4 bases and J lost 10 bases. CDR3 size: 13 residues. CDR3 in amino acids: CASSLQVQGVAFF. DNA for the CDR3: TGTGCCAGCAGCCTCCAAGTTCAGGGGGTAGCTTTCTTT. Using reference TRBV14 and TRBJ1-1 for the parts outside the CDR3, the full variable domain is EAGVTQFPSHSVIEKGQTVTLRCDPISGHDNLYWYRRVMGKEIKFLLHFVKESKQDESGMPNNRFLAERTGGTYSTLKVQPAELEDSGVYFCASSLQVQGVAFFGQGTRLTVV.

DNA for the CDR3: TGTGCCAGTAGTCTGGGACAGGGGCGCTTCAGGGAGGCGAACACTGAAGCTTTCTTT. The encoded protein is CASSLGQGRFREANTEAFF. The chain combines TRBV19 with TRBJ1-1, with TRBD1 identical over 10 bases. The length of the CDR3 is 19 residues. Per the germline V gene, CDR1 is LNHDA and CDR2 is SQIVND (reference sequence). V was clipped by 5 bases and J by 1 base; unmatched bases: 16.

The sample holds one count of this clone. The CDR3 DNA sequence: TGTGCCAGCAGCCGAACCGGGACAGGGGGCAACACCGGGGAGCTGTTTTTT. Translation: CASSRTGTGGNTGELFF. V is TRBV7-3 and J is TRBJ2-2; 12 bases are a match to TRBD1. There are 17 residues in the CDR3. Germline lookup yields CDR1 SGHTA and CDR2 FQGTGA. With 5 bases clipped from V and 2 bases from J, the junction kept 6 bases outside the gene matches.

This clone showed up just once. The chain has TRBV7-3 and TRBJ2-2; D uncertain. This CDR3 region has 14 residues. Germline V lookup: CDR1 SGHTA, CDR2 FQGTGA. Trimming took 5 bases from V and 1 from J, leaving 8 bases between them. The CDR3 DNA follows: TGTGCCAGCAGCCTTAACAGGAACACCGGGGAGCTGTTTTTT. Protein: CASSLNRNTGELFF.

This clone was counted between two and nine times. The chain uses TRBV28 and TRBJ1-4; TRBD1 matches 7 bases. V shed 3 bases and J 7 bases; nucleotides not matched to a gene: 5. This CDR3 spans 14 amino acids. Per the germline V gene, CDR1 is MDHEN and CDR2 is SYDVKM. The CDR3 DNA is TGTGCCAGCAGTTTTGCAGGGGGGTCTGAAAAACTGTTTTTT. Amino acids: CASSFAGGSEKLFF.

V usage is TRBV4-3 and J usage is TRBJ1-2; maybe TRBD1 (5 bases). The CDR3 loop spans 17 amino acids. CDR1 and CDR2 from the germline V gene are LGHNA and YSLEER. V lost 1 base to trimming and J lost 5 bases, with 20 bases between them. The CDR3 spells CASSQGVGTLKGYGYTF. DNA for the CDR3: TGCGCCAGCAGCCAAGGAGTGGGAACTCTAAAGGGGTATGGCTACACCTTC.

The chain uses TRBV3-1 (or the pseudogene TRBV3-2) and TRBJ1-5; possibly TRBD1 for D (6 bases). The CDR3 runs 15 residues. Germline values: CDR1 LGHDT, CDR2 YNNKEL (reference sequence). Trimming removed 4 bases from V and 0 bases from J, with 10 bases in between. In DNA form, the CDR3 reads TGTGCCAGCAGCCCTGACAGGTCTAGCAATCAGCCCCAGCATTTT. Translated, it gives CASSPDRSSNQPQHF.

V gene TRBV5-8 combines with J gene TRBJ2-1, with 13 bases aligning to TRBD2. Germline lookup yields CDR1 SGHTS and CDR2 YDEGEE. Trimming took 4 bases from V and 6 from J; bases not matched to a gene: 7. CDR3 length: 16 amino acids. CDR3 sequence (DNA): TGTGCCAGCAGCCGGGGACTAGCGGGACGGATCAATGAGCAGTTCTTC. Residues: CASSRGLAGRINEQFF.

This sequence joins TRBV5-6 and TRBJ2-5; D may be TRBD2 (6 bases). The CDR3 runs 14 residues. With 4 bases removed from V and 4 bases from J, the gap between germline ends came to 14 bases. Germline-derived CDR1 and CDR2 are SGHDT and YYEEEE. This CDR3 is CASSPREFGETQYF. The DNA of the CDR3 is TGTGCCAGCAGCCCCCGGGAGTTCGGAGAGACCCAGTACTTC.

This chain joins TRBV27 and TRBJ1-2; tentative D call: TRBD1 (6 bases). Germline CDR1 MNHEY, CDR2 SMNVEV (reference sequence). The CDR3 contains 13 residues. V lost 5 bases, J lost 6 bases, and 13 bases lay in between. The DNA of the CDR3 is TGTGCCAGCAGTCTACAGGGATTCGATGGCTACACCTTC. Amino acids: CASSLQGFDGYTF.

The genes are TRBV6-2 or TRBV6-3 and TRBJ2-7; 9 bases line up with TRBD2. Germline CDR1 and CDR2: MNHEY and SVGEGT. V shed 6 bases, J shed 4 bases, and the junction held 7 bases outside the gene matches. The CDR3 spans 14 residues. The CDR3 DNA reads TGTGCCAGCAGCCTTAGCGGGAGTACGTACGAGCAGTACGTC. Protein: CASSLSGSTYEQYV.

Comments on this clone: The DNA is omitted, as the CDR3 cannot be located on it reliably, and the CDR3 follows TCRdb's listing. The chain couples TRBV5-8 to TRBJ1-2. CDR1 SGHTS and CDR2 YDEGEE come from the germline V gene. Ends included, the CDR3 has 11 residues. The CDR3 is CASTLFFGYTF.

This clone was counted a single time. The chain joins TRBV28 to TRBJ2-3; weak D call: TRBD2 (8 bases). This CDR3 is built from 19 residues. Germline lookup yields CDR1 MDHEN and CDR2 SYDVKM. The V end lost 4 bases, the J end lost 5 bases, and 28 bases lay between the germline ends. The CDR3 protein is CASSSRGHNSGKGIDTQYF. CDR3 coding DNA: TGTGCCAGCAGTTCTAGGGGGCACAATAGCGGGAAAGGAATAGATACGCAGTATTTT.

The CDR3 here is CASSKGLAGITDTQYF. CDR3 DNA sequence: TGCGCCAGCAGCAAAGGACTAGCGGGGATCACAGATACGCAGTATTTT. This chain links TRBV5-1 with TRBJ2-3; 12 bases agree with TRBD2. This CDR3 region has 16 residues. Trimming at V came to 4 bases and at J to 2 bases, leaving 5 bases not matched to a gene. In germline, CDR1 is SGHRS, CDR2 YFSETQ. The full variable domain, in which reference TRBV5-1 and TRBJ2-3 provide the parts outside the CDR3, is KAGVTQTPRYLIKTRGQQVTLSCSPISGHRSVSWYQQTPGQGLQFLFEYFSETQRNKGNFPGRFSGRQFSNSRSEMNVSTLELGDSALYLCASSKGLAGITDTQYFGPGTRLTVL.

CDR3 sequence reads: CASSTGHNSNQPQHF. The CDR3 DNA reads TGTGCCAGCTCGACGGGACACAATAGCAATCAGCCCCAGCATTTT. The chain recombines TRBV18 with TRBJ1-5; possible D gene TRBD1, 6 bases. Trimming removed 6 bases at V and 0 bases at J, with 12 bases between. The CDR3 is 15 amino acids. Germline V CDR1 and CDR2: KGHSH, LQKENI.

The chain has TRBV9 and TRBJ2-5, with TRBD1 as a possible D gene (6 bases). Germline loops: CDR1 SGDLS, CDR2 YYNGEE. V lost 2 bases and J 5 bases, leaving 16 bases between the germline ends. This CDR3 region has 15 residues. The CDR3 protein is CASSVSPTGLETQYF. For the CDR3, the DNA is TGTGCCAGCAGCGTCTCCCCTACAGGGCTTGAGACCCAGTACTTC.

The V call is TRBV18, the J call TRBJ2-7, with TRBD1 matching 12 bases. The length of the CDR3 is 15 residues. After removal of 3 bases from V and 6 bases from J, the junction contained 6 bases not matched to a gene. Germline CDR1 reads KGHSH; CDR2 reads LQKENI. The CDR3 loop is CASSPSGTGGTEQYV. The CDR3 bases are TGTGCCAGCTCACCTTCCGGGACAGGGGGCACCGAGCAGTACGTC.

The J gene is TRBJ2-7, the V gene TRBV29-1; a weak D match, TRBD2 (6 bases). Looked up from germline, CDR1 is SQVTM and CDR2 is ANQGSEA. CDR3 length: 12 residues. Between the trimmed V and J ends, which lost 3 bases and 7 bases, there was a span of 13 bases. The CDR3 region has the DNA TGCAGCGTTGAGGTCGGGGGAAGAGAGCAGTACGTC. Its protein is CSVEVGGREQYV.

V and J are TRBV3-1 (or the pseudogene TRBV3-2) and TRBJ2-7; D remains ambiguous. The CDR3 contains 14 residues. Germline lookup yields CDR1 LGHDT and CDR2 YNNKEL (reference sequence). The V gene lost 0 bases and the J gene lost 2 bases, with 8 bases spanning the gap. The chain's CDR3 is CASSQDASTYEQYV. The CDR3 coding sequence is TGTGCCAGCAGCCAAGATGCTAGTACCTACGAGCAGTACGTC.

The V and J genes are TRBV29-1 and TRBJ1-6; no firm D call. The CDR3 sequence is 13 residues long. Germline values: CDR1 SQVTM, CDR2 ANQGSEA. V shed 5 bases and J shed 0 bases, with 5 bases lying between them. CDR3 residues: CSVLSSYNSPLHF. CDR3 nucleotides: TGCAGCGTTCTGTCCTCCTATAATTCACCCCTCCACTTT.